The 15 T cell receptor beta chains reported below all come from one sample, sequenced in a study of CD8 T cells in ankylosing spondylitis. TCRdb independently ran MiXCR on the 5' RACE reads; one entry per CDR3 protein. The table has approximately 300,000 distinct CDR3 sequences, around 8% seen once. Study observations and caveats: Ankylosing spondylitis blood appeared to be characterized by a TCR beta motif of roughly eight highly homologous variants.

The antigens for these receptors are not known. Material: blood, either unsorted or a sorted T cell fraction (not recorded which). The receptors here all came from a male donor with ankylosing spondylitis.

Only a few counts were recorded for this clonotype. This chain links TRBV5-1 with TRBJ2-2; D is perhaps TRBD2 (6 bases). Germline V gene sequence: CDR1 SGHRS, CDR2 YFSETQ. Deletions cut 4 bases from V and 5 bases from J, with 9 bases between. This CDR3 has 13 amino acids. The CDR3 here is CASSREWTGELFF. CDR3 sequence (DNA): TGCGCCAGCAGCCGGGAGTGGACCGGGGAGCTGTTTTTT.

This clonotype showed up just a few times. A read error may account for a junction end that differs from germline. V is TRBV7-7 and J is TRBJ1-1; 8 bases fit TRBD1. CDR3 length: 14 residues. Germline assignment: CDR1 SSHAT and CDR2 FNYEAQ (reference sequence). The CDR3 region is CASSRIQGATEAFF. In DNA, the CDR3 is TGTGCTAGCAGCCGTATTCAGGGGGCAACTGAAGCTTTCTTT.

The CDR3 region has the DNA TGTGCCAGCAGCTACACAACTGGGGCCAACGTCCTGACTTTC. Translation gives CASSYTTGANVLTF. The V and J genes are TRBV7-9 and TRBJ2-6; no firm D call. Germline CDR1 and CDR2: SEHNR and FQNEAQ (reference sequence). V lost 4 bases and J lost 2, with 6 bases in between. The length of the CDR3 is 14 residues.

The gene calls are TRBV18 and TRBJ2-5; D unresolved. This CDR3 is 14 amino acids long. V lost 1 base to trimming and J lost 1 base, with 7 bases between them. CDR1 is KGHSH, CDR2 LQKENI, per germline. The DNA of the CDR3 is TGTGCCAGCTCACCACTACAGCTCCAAGAGACCCAGTACTTC. Protein: CASSPLQLQETQYF. Based on the CDR3 plus reference TRBV18 and TRBJ2-5, the full variable domain is NAGVMQNPRHLVRRRGQEARLRCSPMKGHSHVYWYRQLPEEGLKFMVYLQKENIIDESGMPKERFSAEFPKEGPSILRIQQVVRGDSAAYFCASSPLQLQETQYFGPGTRLLVL.

This clonotype was found many times. The rearrangement links TRBV4-3 to TRBJ2-2; the match to TRBD1 covers 8 bases. The germline CDR1 and CDR2 sequences are LGHNA and YSLEER. CDR3 length: 17 amino acids. J gave up 0 bases and V 1 base, and 4 bases lay outside the gene matches. The CDR3 here is CASSQVLQGANTGELFF. In nucleotides, the CDR3 is TGCGCCAGCAGCCAAGTTCTACAGGGGGCGAACACCGGGGAGCTGTTTTTT.

This clonotype was recorded many times. The gene calls are TRBV20-1 and TRBJ2-1; D perhaps matches TRBD1 (7 bases). Trimming stripped 6 bases from V and 3 bases from J, with 18 bases between. Germline assignment: CDR1 DFQATT and CDR2 SNEGSKA (reference sequence). The CDR3 contains 15 residues. CDR3 sequence reads: CSATGGDRGYNEQFF. Written as DNA, the CDR3 is TGCAGTGCCACTGGAGGGGACAGAGGCTACAATGAGCAGTTCTTC.

The J gene is TRBJ2-5, the V gene TRBV5-1, with no clear D. Germline values: CDR1 SGHRS, CDR2 YFSETQ. V was cut by 2 bases and J by 1 base, with 9 bases left in between. This CDR3 region has 14 residues. The CDR3 nucleotides are TGCGCCAGCAGCTTCGGGTCGGCCCAAGAGACCCAGTACTTC. Its protein is CASSFGSAQETQYF.

V and J are TRBV7-8 and TRBJ2-1; D might be TRBD2 (5 bases). The V end was cut by 5 bases, the J end by 3 bases, with 8 bases between. The CDR3 is 13 residues long. CDR1 and CDR2 from the germline V gene are SGHVS and FQNEAQ. The CDR3: CASSLDYYNEQFF. In DNA, the CDR3 is TGTGCCAGCAGCCTAGACTACTACAATGAGCAGTTCTTC.

The chain joins TRBV27 to TRBJ2-7, with D uncertain. CDR1 and CDR2 (germline): MNHEY, SMNVEV (reference sequence). V dropped 3 bases and J dropped 7 bases, with 19 bases sitting between them. This CDR3 is built from 15 residues. CDR3 loop: CASSFIGRNTREQYF. The CDR3 DNA reads TGTGCCAGCAGTTTTATTGGGCGGAACACGAGGGAGCAGTACTTC.

The chain uses TRBV12-3 or TRBV12-4 and TRBJ2-6; D is undetermined. V lost 7 bases to trimming and J lost 1 base, with 5 bases between them. The CDR3 length is 13 residues. The CDR3 region is CASTPSGANVLTF. The CDR3 region has the DNA TGTGCCAGCACCCCGTCTGGGGCCAACGTCCTGACTTTC.

The CDR3 here is CASSAGPPNYGYTF. The CDR3 coding sequence is TGTGCCAGCAGCGCGGGACCGCCTAACTATGGCTACACCTTC. V usage is TRBV3-1 and J usage is TRBJ1-2, with D tentatively TRBD1 (5 bases). Trimming removed 5 bases at V and 0 bases at J, with 10 bases between. The CDR3 is 14 residues long. The V gene's germline CDR1 is LGHDT and CDR2 YNNKEL (reference sequence).

The V call is TRBV28, the J call TRBJ2-1; tentatively, D is TRBD2 (5 bases). Germline CDR1 and CDR2: MDHEN and SYDVKM. The CDR3 sequence is 15 residues long. Trimming pared 4 bases from V and 3 bases from J, leaving 13 bases between. CDR3 loop: CASSSLGSDYNEQFF. The CDR3 DNA reads TGTGCCAGCAGTTCACTAGGGTCCGACTACAATGAGCAGTTCTTC.

This clonotype was seen ten or more times. V is TRBV7-9 and J is TRBJ1-2; D not certain. The germline gives CDR1 SEHNR, CDR2 FQNEAQ (reference sequence). Deletions cut 6 bases from V and 2 bases from J, with 4 bases between. The CDR3 runs to 11 residues. The CDR3 sequence: CASSNNYGYTF. The CDR3 nucleotides read TGTGCCAGCAGTAACAACTATGGCTACACCTTC.

This clonotype has a handful of counts. The genes are TRBV7-2 and TRBJ2-1; D is uncertain. The CDR3 sequence is 12 residues long. V shed 3 bases and J shed 7 bases, with 7 bases lying between them. The germline CDR1 and CDR2 sequences are SGHTA and FQGNSA. CDR3 coding DNA: TGTGCCAGCAGCTTCCAGTGGAATGAGCAGTTCTTC. Amino acid sequence: CASSFQWNEQFF.

The chain has TRBV5-1 and TRBJ2-7; D gene ambiguous. The germline V gene encodes CDR1 SGHRS and CDR2 YFSETQ. CDR3 length: 14 residues. The germline V and J ends were trimmed by 5 bases and 3 bases, with 15 bases remaining between them. The CDR3, as DNA: TGCGCCAGCAGGCCCCGAGACGACCTCTACGAGCAGTACTTC. It is translated as CASRPRDDLYEQYF. The whole variable domain, remainder taken from reference TRBV5-1 and TRBJ2-7, is KAGVTQTPRYLIKTRGQQVTLSCSPISGHRSVSWYQQTPGQGLQFLFEYFSETQRNKGNFPGRFSGRQFSNSRSEMNVSTLELGDSALYLCASRPRDDLYEQYFGPGTRLTVT.